These 4 T cell receptor beta chains originate from one sample sequenced in a study of blood T cell repertoires in COVID-19. Here immunoSEQ multiplex PCR was the method, and the copy in TCRdb shows in-frame clones only, minus some. Of around 220,000 clones listed, around 89% are singletons. The sequenced sample consisted of PBMCs or T cells enriched from blood (not recorded which). The receptor set was obtained from a man aged 25 to 40 who had been exposed to COVID-19.

CDR3 nucleotide sequence: TGTGCCAGCAGGACTAGAGGGGACACCGGGGAGCTGTTTTTT. Its translation: CASRTRGDTGELFF. The gene calls are TRBV6-5 and TRBJ2-2; TRBD2 is a possible D gene (6 bases). Trimming left V 6 bases short and J 3 bases short, with 11 bases between. Germline lookup yields CDR1 MNHEY and CDR2 SVGAGI. This CDR3 is built from 14 residues.

The chain links TRBV19 to TRBJ2-7; 15 bases are shared with TRBD2. Germline CDR1 reads LNHDA; CDR2 reads SQIVND (reference sequence). V lost 8 bases and J lost 7; bases outside the gene matches: 18. The CDR3 totals 18 residues. In DNA form, the CDR3 reads TGTGCCAGTTCCAGGCCGGGACTAGCGGGGGGCACCTCTCGAGAGCAGTACTTC. This gives the protein CASSRPGLAGGTSREQYF.

The V and J genes are TRBV2 and TRBJ2-7; D unresolved. The CDR3 loop spans 14 amino acids. Deletions cut 3 bases from V and 0 bases from J, with 9 bases between. Germline V gives CDR1 SNHLY, CDR2 FYNNEI. The CDR3 bases are TGTGCCAGCAGTGAGGTTGGCAGCTCCTACGAGCAGTACTTC. Amino acid sequence: CASSEVGSSYEQYF.

The rearrangement joins TRBV6-2 or TRBV6-3 to TRBJ2-7; 7 bases map to TRBD1. The CDR3 consists of 12 residues. Trimming cost V 4 bases and J 6 bases; bases outside gene matches: 3. The V gene's germline CDR1 is MNHEY and CDR2 SVGEGT. The CDR3 DNA reads TGTGCCAGCAGTTCCAACAGGGGCGAGCAGTACTTC. This gives the protein CASSSNRGEQYF.